What follows is one T cell receptor beta chain and its context. Its antigen is as yet unknown. Profiling relied on immunoSEQ multiplex PCR, and the TCRdb table lists in-frame clones only, not all of them. The table includes around 95,000 clones, 83% detected once. V lost 6 bases and J lost 5, with 7 bases in between. The CDR3 length is 11 residues. Germline values: CDR1 MNHEY, CDR2 SVGAGI. Enrolled patients, whose metastatic non-small-cell lung cancer was chemo-refractory, received focal radiation plus CTLA-4 blockade with ipilimumab. These data come from a study of radiotherapy plus CTLA-4 blockade in lung cancer. Points from the study as a whole: Expansion in blood of tumor-derived TCR clones was seen after radiotherapy plus ipilimumab. Among reported predictors of response, early blood T cell clone dynamics with interferon-beta performed best.

The TCR comes from a human donor with non-small cell lung cancer who had stable disease on radiotherapy plus ipilimumab. Sequencing used peripheral blood, obtained from a patient treated with radiotherapy plus ipilimumab. The chain joins TRBV6-5 to TRBJ1-1; D ambiguous. The CDR3 reads CASRRITEAFF. DNA of the CDR3: TGTGCCAGCAGACGTATTACTGAAGCTTTCTTT.